This TCR beta chain was captured in a study of T cell changes during pregnancy in multiple sclerosis. V shed 5 bases and J shed 0 bases, with 11 bases lying between them. This CDR3 region has 14 residues. Per germline, CDR1 SGHTA and CDR2 FQGNSA. Assay: immunoSEQ multiplex PCR; the TCRdb copy retains only in-frame clones and omits some. The repertoire includes about 38,000 clones, 85% to 95% of them detected once, and about 0.4% sits in the top ten. This material consisted of CD4+ T cells from peripheral blood mononuclear cells, taken after pregnancy. This sequence originates from a female donor in good health, enrolled as a control in a pregnancy study. This chain connects TRBV7-2 to TRBJ2-7, with a tentative D call TRBD1 (6 bases). This CDR3 reads CASSTGLSSYEQYF. In nucleotides, the CDR3 is TGTGCCAGCAGCACAGGGTTGAGCTCCTACGAGCAGTACTTC. Using reference TRBV7-2 and TRBJ2-7 for the parts outside the CDR3, the full variable domain is GAGVSQSPSNKVTEKGKDVELRCDPISGHTALYWYRQSLGQGLEFLIYFQGNSAPDKSGLPSDRFSAERTGGSVSTLTIQRTQQEDSAVYLCASSTGLSSYEQYFGPGTRLTVT.